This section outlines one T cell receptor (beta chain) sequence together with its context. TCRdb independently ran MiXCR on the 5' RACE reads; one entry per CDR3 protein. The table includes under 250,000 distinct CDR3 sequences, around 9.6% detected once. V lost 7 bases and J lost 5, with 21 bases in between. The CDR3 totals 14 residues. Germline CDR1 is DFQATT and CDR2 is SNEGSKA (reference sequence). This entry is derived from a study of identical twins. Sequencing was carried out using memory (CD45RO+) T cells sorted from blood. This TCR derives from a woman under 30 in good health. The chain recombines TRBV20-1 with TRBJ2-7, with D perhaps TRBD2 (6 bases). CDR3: CSGKRAGPRDEQYF. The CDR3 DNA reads TGCAGTGGGAAGAGGGCGGGACCTCGCGACGAGCAGTACTTC.